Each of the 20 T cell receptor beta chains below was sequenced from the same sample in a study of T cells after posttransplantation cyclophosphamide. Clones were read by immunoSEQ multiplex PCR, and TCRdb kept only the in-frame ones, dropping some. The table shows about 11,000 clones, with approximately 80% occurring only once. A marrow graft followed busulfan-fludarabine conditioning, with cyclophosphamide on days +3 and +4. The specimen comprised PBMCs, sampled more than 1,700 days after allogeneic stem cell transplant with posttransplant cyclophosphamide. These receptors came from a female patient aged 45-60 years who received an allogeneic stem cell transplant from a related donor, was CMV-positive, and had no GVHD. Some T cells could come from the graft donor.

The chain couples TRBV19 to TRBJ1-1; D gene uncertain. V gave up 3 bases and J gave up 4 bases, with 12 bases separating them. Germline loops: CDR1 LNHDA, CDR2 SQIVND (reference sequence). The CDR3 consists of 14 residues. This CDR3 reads CASSISARSTEAFF. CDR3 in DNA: TGTGCCAGTAGTATCTCAGCGAGGAGCACTGAAGCTTTCTTT.

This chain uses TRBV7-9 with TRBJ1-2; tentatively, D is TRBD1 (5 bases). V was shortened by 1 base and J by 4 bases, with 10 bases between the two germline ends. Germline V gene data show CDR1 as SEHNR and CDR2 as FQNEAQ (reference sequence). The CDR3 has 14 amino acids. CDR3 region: CASSLGDSSYGYTF. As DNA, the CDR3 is TGTGCCAGCAGCTTAGGCGACAGTTCCTATGGCTACACCTTC.

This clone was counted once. CDR3 sequence reads: CASRELAGVGNEQFF. CDR3 in DNA: TGTGCCAGTAGGGAACTAGCGGGAGTTGGCAATGAGCAGTTCTTC. V usage is TRBV19 and J usage is TRBJ2-1, with 11 nucleotides matching TRBD2. The V gene end was trimmed by 6 bases and the J gene end by 6 bases; junction bases not matched to a gene: 7. This CDR3 is built from 15 residues. Germline V CDR1 and CDR2: LNHDA, SQIVND (reference sequence).

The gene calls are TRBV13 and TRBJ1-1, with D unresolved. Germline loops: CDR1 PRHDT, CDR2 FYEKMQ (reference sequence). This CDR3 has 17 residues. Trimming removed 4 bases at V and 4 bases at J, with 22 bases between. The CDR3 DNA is TGTGCCAGCAGCTCTAAGGCCGCCGGACTGATGGGCACTGAAGCTTTCTTT. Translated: CASSSKAAGLMGTEAFF.

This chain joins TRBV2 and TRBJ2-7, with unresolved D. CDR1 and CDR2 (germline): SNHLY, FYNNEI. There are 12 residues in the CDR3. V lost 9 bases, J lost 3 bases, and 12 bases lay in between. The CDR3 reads CASQTANYEQYF. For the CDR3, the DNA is TGTGCCAGTCAAACAGCTAACTACGAGCAGTACTTC.

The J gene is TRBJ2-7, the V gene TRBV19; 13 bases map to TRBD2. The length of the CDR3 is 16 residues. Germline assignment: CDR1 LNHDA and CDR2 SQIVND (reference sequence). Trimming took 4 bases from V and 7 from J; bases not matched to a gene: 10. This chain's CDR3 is CASSTPGLAGVGEQYF. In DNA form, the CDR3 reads TGTGCCAGTAGTACCCCCGGACTAGCGGGAGTTGGAGAGCAGTACTTC.

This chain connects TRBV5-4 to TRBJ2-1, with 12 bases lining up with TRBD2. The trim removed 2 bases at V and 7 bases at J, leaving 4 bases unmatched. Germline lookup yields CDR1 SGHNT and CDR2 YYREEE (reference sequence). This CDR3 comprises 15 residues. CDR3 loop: CASSFTSGRSNEQFF. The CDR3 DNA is TGTGCCAGCAGCTTCACTAGCGGGAGGTCAAATGAGCAGTTCTTC. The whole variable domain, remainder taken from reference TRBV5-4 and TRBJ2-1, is ETGVTQSPTHLIKTRGQQVTLRCSSQSGHNTVSWYQQALGQGPQFIFQYYREEENGRGNFPPRFSGLQFPNYSSELNVNALELDDSALYLCASSFTSGRSNEQFFGPGTRLTVL.

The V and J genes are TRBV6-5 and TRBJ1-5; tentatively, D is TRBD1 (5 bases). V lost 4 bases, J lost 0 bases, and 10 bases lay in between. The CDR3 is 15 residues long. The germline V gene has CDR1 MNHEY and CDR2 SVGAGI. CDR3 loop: CASSLGGYSNQPQHF. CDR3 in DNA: TGTGCCAGCAGTTTGGGGGGGTATAGCAATCAGCCCCAGCATTTT.

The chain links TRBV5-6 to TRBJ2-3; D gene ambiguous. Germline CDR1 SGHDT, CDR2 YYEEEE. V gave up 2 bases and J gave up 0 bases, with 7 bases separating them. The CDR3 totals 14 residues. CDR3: CASSFKTSTDTQYF. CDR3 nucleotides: TGTGCCAGCAGCTTCAAAACTAGCACAGATACGCAGTATTTT.

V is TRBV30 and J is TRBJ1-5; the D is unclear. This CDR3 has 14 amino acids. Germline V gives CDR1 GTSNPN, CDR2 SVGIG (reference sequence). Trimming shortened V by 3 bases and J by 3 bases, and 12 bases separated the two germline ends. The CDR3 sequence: CAWSATDHNQPQHF. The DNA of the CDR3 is TGTGCCTGGAGCGCTACAGATCACAATCAGCCCCAGCATTTT. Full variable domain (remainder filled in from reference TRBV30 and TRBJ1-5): SQTIHQWPATLVQPVGSPLSLECTVEGTSNPNLYWYRQAAGRGLQLLFYSVGIGQISSEVPQNLSASRPQDRQFILSSKKLLLSDSGFYLCAWSATDHNQPQHFGDGTRLSIL.

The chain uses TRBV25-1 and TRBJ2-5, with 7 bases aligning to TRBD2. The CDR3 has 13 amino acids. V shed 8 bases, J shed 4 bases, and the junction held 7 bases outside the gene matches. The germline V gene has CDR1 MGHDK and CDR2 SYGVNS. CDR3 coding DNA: TGTGCCAGCGGCAGGGAGGGAGTAGAGACCCAGTACTTC. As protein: CASGREGVETQYF.

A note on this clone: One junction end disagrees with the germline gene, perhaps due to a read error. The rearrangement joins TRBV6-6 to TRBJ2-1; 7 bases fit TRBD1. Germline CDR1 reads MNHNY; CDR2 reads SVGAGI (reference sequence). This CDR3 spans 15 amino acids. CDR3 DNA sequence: TGTGCCAGCAGTGACTCAACAGGGGCGGGCAATGAGCAGTTCTTC. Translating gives CASSDSTGAGNEQFF.

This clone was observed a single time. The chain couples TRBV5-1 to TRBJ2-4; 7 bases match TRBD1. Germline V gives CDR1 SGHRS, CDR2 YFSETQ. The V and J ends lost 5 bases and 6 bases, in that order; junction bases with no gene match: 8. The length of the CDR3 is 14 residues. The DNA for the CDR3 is TGCGCCAGCAGACTGACAGGGCCTAGAAACATTCAGTACTTC. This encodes CASRLTGPRNIQYF.

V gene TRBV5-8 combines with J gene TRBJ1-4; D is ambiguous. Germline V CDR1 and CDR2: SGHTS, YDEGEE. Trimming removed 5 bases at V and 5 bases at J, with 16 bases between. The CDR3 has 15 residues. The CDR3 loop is CASRAPRDTNEKLFF. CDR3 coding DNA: TGTGCCAGCAGGGCCCCGAGAGACACAAATGAAAAACTGTTTTTT.

CDR3 in DNA: TGCGCCAGCAGCTTGCGGGTTTCCTACGAGCAGTACTTC. Translating it yields CASSLRVSYEQYF. The V call is TRBV5-1, the J call TRBJ2-7; D is unresolved. This CDR3 is 13 amino acids long. The V end lost 1 base, the J end lost 1 base, and 6 bases lay between the germline ends. Germline CDR1 reads SGHRS; CDR2 reads YFSETQ.

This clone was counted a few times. CDR3: CASSPGQLNTEAFF. The CDR3 DNA reads TGCGCCAGCAGTCCGGGACAGCTTAACACTGAAGCTTTCTTT. The chain recombines TRBV10-1 with TRBJ1-1; TRBD1 agrees at 7 bases. Germline CDR1 reads WNHNN; CDR2 reads SYGVQD (reference sequence). V was pared by 5 bases and J by 2 bases, with 5 bases of the junction left unmatched. The CDR3 runs to 14 residues.

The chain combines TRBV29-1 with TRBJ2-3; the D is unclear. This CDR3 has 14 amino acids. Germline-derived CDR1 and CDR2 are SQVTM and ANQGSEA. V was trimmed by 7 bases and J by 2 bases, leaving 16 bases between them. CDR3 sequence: CSGRTNSNTDTQYF. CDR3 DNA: TGCAGCGGGAGAACCAATTCAAACACAGATACGCAGTATTTT.

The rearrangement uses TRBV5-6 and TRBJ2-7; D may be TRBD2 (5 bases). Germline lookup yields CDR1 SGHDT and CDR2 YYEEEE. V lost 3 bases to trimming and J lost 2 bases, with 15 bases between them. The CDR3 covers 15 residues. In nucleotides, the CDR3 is TGTGCCAGCAGCTCCCTCGAGACTACTACCTACGAGCAGTACTTC. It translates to CASSSLETTTYEQYF.

The CDR3 nucleotides are TGCGCCAGCAGCGCACTCACGGGACAGGCGAATGAAAAACTGTTTTTT. The encoded protein is CASSALTGQANEKLFF. The chain has TRBV5-1 and TRBJ1-4; 8 bases agree with TRBD1. This CDR3 region has 16 residues. The germline CDR1 and CDR2 sequences are SGHRS and YFSETQ. After removal of 4 bases from V and 5 bases from J, the junction contained 10 bases not matched to a gene.

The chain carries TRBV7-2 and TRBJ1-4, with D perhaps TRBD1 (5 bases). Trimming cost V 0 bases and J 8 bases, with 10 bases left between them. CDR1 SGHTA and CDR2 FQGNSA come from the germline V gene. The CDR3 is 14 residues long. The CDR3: CASSLARDGEKLFF. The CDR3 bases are TGTGCCAGCAGCTTAGCCAGGGATGGGGAAAAACTGTTTTTT. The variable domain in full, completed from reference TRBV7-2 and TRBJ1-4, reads GAGVSQSPSNKVTEKGKDVELRCDPISGHTALYWYRQSLGQGLEFLIYFQGNSAPDKSGLPSDRFSAERTGGSVSTLTIQRTQQEDSAVYLCASSLARDGEKLFFGSGTQLSVL.